The 32 T cell receptor beta chains below were found in one sample sequenced in a study of cytomegalovirus exposure and HLA in healthy donors. PCR was performed using 60 Vbeta and 13 Jbeta primers. Sequenced by immunoSEQ multiplex PCR; TCRdb stores in-frame clones only, minus some. Here the sample spans fewer than 150,000 clones, less than 20% being singletons. The sequenced sample consisted of PBMCs. Receptors originate from a woman aged 18-29 years in good health and CMV-seronegative.

The gene calls are TRBV5-1 and TRBJ2-2; TRBD2 matches at 8 bases. This CDR3 is built from 16 residues. After removal of 3 bases from V and 0 bases from J, the junction contained 4 bases not matched to a gene. Germline V gene sequence: CDR1 SGHRS, CDR2 YFSETQ. CDR3 in amino acids: CASSSGGSPNTGELFF. CDR3 DNA: TGCGCCAGCAGCTCGGGAGGGTCACCGAACACCGGGGAGCTGTTTTTT.

This clone appeared a few times. V usage is TRBV28 and J usage is TRBJ2-7, with 8 bases fitting TRBD1. The CDR3 runs to 14 residues. After removal of 4 bases from V and 0 bases from J, the junction contained 2 bases not matched to a gene. The germline CDR1 and CDR2 sequences are MDHEN and SYDVKM. The CDR3 loop is CASSWTGSSYEQYF. As DNA, the CDR3 is TGTGCCAGCAGTTGGACAGGGAGCTCCTACGAGCAGTACTTC.

This clone was observed a few times. The chain has TRBV2 and TRBJ2-5; a weak D match, TRBD2 (5 bases). Germline CDR1 reads SNHLY; CDR2 reads FYNNEI. The CDR3 consists of 13 residues. Trimming removed 4 bases from V and 2 bases from J, with 8 bases in between. DNA for the CDR3: TGTGCCAGCAGTGTCCTAGCTCAAGAGACCCAGTACTTC. It yields the protein CASSVLAQETQYF.

This sequence joins TRBV28 and TRBJ1-4; TRBD1 agrees at 8 bases. The J segment lost 5 bases and the V segment lost 3 bases, leaving 5 bases of the junction unmatched. The CDR3 consists of 15 residues. Germline lookup yields CDR1 MDHEN and CDR2 SYDVKM. CDR3 sequence: CASSFFGTGNEKLFF. The DNA of the CDR3 is TGTGCCAGCAGTTTTTTCGGGACAGGAAATGAAAAACTGTTTTTT. The full variable domain, its missing parts supplied by reference TRBV28 and TRBJ1-4, is DVKVTQSSRYLVKRTGEKVFLECVQDMDHENMFWYRQDPGLGLRLIYFSYDVKMKEKGDIPEGYSVSREKKERFSLILESASTNQTSMYLCASSFFGTGNEKLFFGSGTQLSVL.

This clone has a handful of counts. The rearrangement joins TRBV29-1 to TRBJ2-7, with 8 positions matching TRBD1. This CDR3 is 13 amino acids long. CDR1 is SQVTM and CDR2 is ANQGSEA in the germline V gene. Trimming took 5 bases from V and 3 from J; bases not matched to a gene: 6. The CDR3 reads CSVRVTGGYEQYF. Here the CDR3 DNA reads TGCAGCGTTAGAGTTACAGGGGGCTACGAGCAGTACTTC.

This clone appeared a few times. This CDR3 reads CASRSGDAYEQYF. CDR3 in DNA: TGTGCCAGCAGGTCAGGGGATGCCTACGAGCAGTACTTC. The V call is TRBV2, the J call TRBJ2-7, with D possibly being TRBD1 (6 bases). Deletions cut 6 bases from V and 2 bases from J, with 11 bases between. The CDR3 consists of 13 residues. Germline loops: CDR1 SNHLY, CDR2 FYNNEI.

The chain employs TRBV15 and TRBJ2-3; TRBD2 aligns across 7 bases. Germline V CDR1 and CDR2: LNHNV, YYDKDF (reference sequence). This CDR3 spans 14 amino acids. The ends lost 3 bases at V and 3 bases at J; junction bases unmatched: 3. The chain's CDR3 is CATSRGGDTDTQYF. The CDR3 coding sequence is TGTGCCACCAGCAGGGGAGGGGATACAGATACGCAGTATTTT.

The genes are TRBV28 and TRBJ1-4; a weak D match, TRBD1 (6 bases). Per germline, CDR1 MDHEN and CDR2 SYDVKM. The CDR3 covers 18 residues. The ends were cut back, 2 bases at V and 2 bases at J, with 18 bases in the middle. Here the CDR3 DNA reads TGTGCCAGCAGTTTACTTTGGGGGCCACGGAGGACTAATGAAAAACTGTTTTTT. It encodes CASSLLWGPRRTNEKLFF.

The chain combines TRBV28 with TRBJ2-7; D perhaps matches TRBD2 (5 bases). The V gene's germline CDR1 is MDHEN and CDR2 SYDVKM. The V and J ends lost 3 bases and 5 bases respectively, with 20 bases between them. The CDR3 runs 16 residues. DNA of the CDR3: TGTGCCAGCAGTTTCCGTCCGGGAAAGGCTCCCCACGAGCAGTACTTC. Translated, it gives CASSFRPGKAPHEQYF.

The gene calls are TRBV5-4 and TRBJ1-2; D remains unclear. CDR1 is SGHNT, CDR2 YYREEE, per germline (reference sequence). Trimming cost V 2 bases and J 2 bases, with 7 bases left between them. This CDR3 spans 13 amino acids. DNA for the CDR3: TGTGCCAGCAGCTTCGGAGGGAACTATGGCTACACCTTC. It specifies CASSFGGNYGYTF.

This clone came up a few times. V is TRBV28 and J is TRBJ2-3; 9 bases map to TRBD1. This CDR3 has 15 residues. Germline V gives CDR1 MDHEN, CDR2 SYDVKM. V trimming: 8 bases; J trimming: 3 bases; junction bases outside the gene matches: 9. The CDR3 DNA sequence: TGTGCCAGCGGAAACAGGGGGCACATAACAGATACGCAGTATTTT. This sequence encodes CASGNRGHITDTQYF.

The rearrangement joins TRBV5-1 to TRBJ1-4; D might be TRBD1 (5 bases). The CDR3 spans 15 residues. Germline loops: CDR1 SGHRS, CDR2 YFSETQ. V lost 4 bases and J lost 6, with 16 bases in between. CDR3 bases: TGCGCCAGCAGCATCGGACACACGGAGTATGAAAAACTGTTTTTT. Protein product: CASSIGHTEYEKLFF.

The chain employs TRBV7-9 and TRBJ2-2; maybe TRBD2 (6 bases). This CDR3 has 17 amino acids. Between the trimmed V and J ends, which lost 1 base and 2 bases, there was a span of 14 bases. Germline assignment: CDR1 SEHNR and CDR2 FQNEAQ (reference sequence). CDR3 region: CASSLGVAVINTGELFF. The CDR3 DNA follows: TGTGCCAGCAGCTTAGGAGTAGCGGTGATAAACACCGGGGAGCTGTTTTTT.

This clone turned up a few times. This chain uses TRBV27 with TRBJ2-7; 11 bases are shared with TRBD1. The CDR3 loop spans 15 amino acids. J was trimmed by 3 bases and V by 3 bases; bases with no gene match: 4. Germline V gene sequence: CDR1 MNHEY, CDR2 SMNVEV (reference sequence). CDR3 loop: CASSLGTGGSYEQYF. The CDR3 nucleotides are TGTGCCAGCAGTTTGGGGACAGGGGGGAGCTACGAGCAGTACTTC.

This clone has a handful of counts. The rearrangement uses TRBV4-1 and TRBJ2-7; D is undetermined. CDR1 MGHRA and CDR2 YSYEKL come from the germline V gene. Trimming took off 1 base at V and 6 bases at J, with 7 bases between the two ends. The CDR3 covers 12 residues. CDR3 coding DNA: TGCGCCAGCAGCCAAGTTCTCGGCGAGCAGTACTTC. Translating it yields CASSQVLGEQYF.

This clone occurred a few times. The chain joins TRBV7-9 to TRBJ2-6; D remains unclear. The germline CDR1 and CDR2 sequences are SEHNR and FQNEAQ (reference sequence). The CDR3 extends over 16 amino acids. The ends were cut back, 0 bases at V and 0 bases at J, with 6 bases in the middle. The CDR3 nucleotides read TGTGCCAGCAGCTTAGCTGCTAACTCTGGGGCCAACGTCCTGACTTTC. It encodes CASSLAANSGANVLTF.

V is TRBV20-1 and J is TRBJ1-1; D ambiguous. The CDR3 extends over 11 amino acids. V gave up 6 bases and J gave up 3 bases, with 8 bases separating them. Germline V gene data show CDR1 as DFQATT and CDR2 as SNEGSKA (reference sequence). The CDR3 sequence: CSAPRYTEAFF. The CDR3 nucleotides read TGCAGTGCCCCCCGGTACACTGAAGCTTTCTTT.

This clone has only a few counts. The chain carries TRBV6-1 and TRBJ2-7; no definite D call. The CDR3 has 11 residues. Germline V gene lookup returns CDR1 MNHNS and CDR2 SASEGT. Trimming removed 6 bases at V and 4 bases at J, with 7 bases between. This CDR3 reads CASSTTYEQYF. The CDR3 DNA reads as TGTGCCAGCAGCACGACTTACGAGCAGTACTTC.

The chain combines TRBV5-4 with TRBJ2-1; 8 positions agree with TRBD2. V trimming: 3 bases; J trimming: 10 bases; junction bases outside the gene matches: 15. The CDR3 contains 16 residues. From germline, CDR1 is SGHNT and CDR2 YYREEE (reference sequence). CDR3 residues: CASSSGTGGLGEEQFF. CDR3 sequence (DNA): TGTGCCAGCAGCTCTGGGACGGGAGGGCTCGGAGAGGAGCAGTTCTTC. Based on the CDR3 plus reference TRBV5-4 and TRBJ2-1, the full variable domain is ETGVTQSPTHLIKTRGQQVTLRCSSQSGHNTVSWYQQALGQGPQFIFQYYREEENGRGNFPPRFSGLQFPNYSSELNVNALELDDSALYLCASSSGTGGLGEEQFFGPGTRLTVL.

This clone was detected a few times. This chain uses TRBV5-6 with TRBJ1-2; D is undetermined. Germline assignment: CDR1 SGHDT and CDR2 YYEEEE. Trimming took 4 bases from V and 7 from J, leaving 17 bases between them. The CDR3 consists of 14 residues. CDR3 nucleotides: TGTGCCAGCAGCCCAGTAATAAGAGGATCTGGCTACACCTTC. This encodes CASSPVIRGSGYTF.

This chain links TRBV28 with TRBJ2-7, with 14 nucleotides matching TRBD2. The CDR3 runs 16 residues. Per germline, CDR1 MDHEN and CDR2 SYDVKM. V dropped 6 bases and J dropped 2; count of bases not matched to a gene: 6. CDR3 residues: CASSWGTSGSPYEQYF. For the CDR3, the DNA is TGTGCCAGCAGCTGGGGGACTAGCGGGAGTCCCTACGAGCAGTACTTC.

The V and J genes are TRBV7-9 and TRBJ2-7; D might be TRBD2 (5 bases). The V and J ends lost 5 bases and 6 bases respectively, with 17 bases between them. The CDR3 extends over 14 amino acids. In germline, CDR1 is SEHNR, CDR2 FQNEAQ (reference sequence). CDR3 nucleotide sequence: TGTGCCAGCAGCGACCTGTTGGACGGAGGCGAGCAGTACTTC. Translating it yields CASSDLLDGGEQYF.

This clone was counted between two and nine times. This chain's CDR3 is CASSLAAGYNEQFF. CDR3 DNA sequence: TGTGCCAGCAGCTTGGCGGCGGGGTACAATGAGCAGTTCTTC. The V call is TRBV5-4, the J call TRBJ2-1; D perhaps matches TRBD2 (6 bases). This CDR3 is 14 amino acids long. Germline CDR1 reads SGHNT; CDR2 reads YYREEE (reference sequence). Trimming took off 0 bases at V and 4 bases at J, with 8 bases between the two ends.

The table lists this clone with a few counts. The V gene is TRBV2, the J gene TRBJ1-2, with TRBD1 as a possible D gene (5 bases). The germline V and J ends were trimmed by 7 bases and 6 bases, with 15 bases remaining between them. CDR1 is SNHLY, CDR2 FYNNEI, per germline. The CDR3 is 13 amino acids. The DNA for the CDR3 is TGTGCCAGCACTGAGGGGACTCCGAATGGCTACACCTTC. This translates into CASTEGTPNGYTF.

The chain is built from TRBV7-9 and TRBJ1-4; 8 positions match TRBD1. CDR3 length: 14 amino acids. Germline loops: CDR1 SEHNR, CDR2 FQNEAQ (reference sequence). The V segment lost 3 bases and the J segment 7 bases; nucleotides outside the gene matches: 4. In DNA, the CDR3 is TGTGCCAGCAGCTTGGGACAGGCCACTGAAAAACTGTTTTTT. Residues: CASSLGQATEKLFF.

This clone was observed a few times. V and J are TRBV29-1 and TRBJ2-1, with 10 positions matching TRBD2. CDR1 SQVTM and CDR2 ANQGSEA come from the germline V gene. CDR3 length: 13 residues. The CDR3 spells CSVAGGLYNEQFF. CDR3 DNA: TGCAGTGTAGCGGGAGGCCTCTACAATGAGCAGTTCTTC.

The V and J genes are TRBV5-1 and TRBJ2-1, with D possibly TRBD2 on 6 matching bases. Germline V gene lookup returns CDR1 SGHRS and CDR2 YFSETQ. The CDR3 is made up of 17 amino acids. V lost 4 bases and J lost 3, with 20 bases in between. DNA for the CDR3: TGCGCCAGCAGCCCGCAGGTTTTGGTTAGCGGCTACAATGAGCAGTTCTTC. Translating gives CASSPQVLVSGYNEQFF.

This chain connects TRBV7-2 to TRBJ1-2; D perhaps matches TRBD1 (5 bases). Germline assignment: CDR1 SGHTA and CDR2 FQGNSA. Trimming removed 5 bases at V and 8 bases at J, with 12 bases between. This CDR3 contains 12 residues. The CDR3 sequence: CASSPPRGGYTF. In DNA, the CDR3 is TGTGCCAGCAGCCCCCCCCGGGGGGGCTACACCTTC.

The J gene is TRBJ1-2, the V gene TRBV29-1, with 8 nucleotides matching TRBD1. The CDR3 is 13 residues long. Germline-derived CDR1 and CDR2 are SQVTM and ANQGSEA. V dropped 5 bases and J dropped 2; count of bases not matched to a gene: 4. The DNA for the CDR3 is TGCAGCGTTACAGGGGGGGGGAACTATGGCTACACCTTC. It yields the protein CSVTGGGNYGYTF.

This clone came up a few times. The chain employs TRBV7-8 and TRBJ2-7; tentative D call: TRBD1 (6 bases). This CDR3 region has 11 residues. The ends were cut back, 4 bases at V and 11 bases at J, with 12 bases in the middle. Germline CDR1 SGHVS, CDR2 FQNEAQ. In DNA, the CDR3 is TGTGCCAGCAGCTCCGGACAGATGGAGTACTTC. This sequence encodes CASSSGQMEYF.

The CDR3 is CASSPPTVVSYEQYF. Here the CDR3 DNA reads TGTGCCAGCAGTCCCCCGACTGTTGTAAGCTACGAGCAGTACTTC. The rearrangement uses TRBV28 and TRBJ2-7; D remains unclear. Trimming cost V 5 bases and J 3 bases, with 17 bases left between them. Germline assignment: CDR1 MDHEN and CDR2 SYDVKM. The CDR3 covers 15 residues.

This clone turned up a few times. V is TRBV29-1 and J is TRBJ2-1, with no clear D. V was pared by 7 bases and J by 0 bases, with 13 bases between. Germline V gene data show CDR1 as SQVTM and CDR2 as ANQGSEA. The CDR3 loop spans 14 amino acids. CDR3 coding DNA: TGCAGCGCGATGAGGCCTAGCTCCTACAATGAGCAGTTCTTC. Translated, it gives CSAMRPSSYNEQFF.